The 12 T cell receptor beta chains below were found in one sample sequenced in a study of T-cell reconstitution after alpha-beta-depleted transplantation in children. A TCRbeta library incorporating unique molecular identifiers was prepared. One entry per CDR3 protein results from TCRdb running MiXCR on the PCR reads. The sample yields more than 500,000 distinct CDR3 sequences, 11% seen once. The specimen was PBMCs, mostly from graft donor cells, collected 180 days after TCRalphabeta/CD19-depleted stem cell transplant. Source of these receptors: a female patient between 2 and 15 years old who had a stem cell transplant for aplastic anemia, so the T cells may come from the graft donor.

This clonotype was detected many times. The CDR3 sequence: CASSPRLAVSTDTQYF. CDR3 nucleotides: TGCGCCAGCAGCCCTCGACTAGCGGTTTCCACAGATACGCAGTATTTT. This sequence joins TRBV5-1 and TRBJ2-3; TRBD2 matches 9 bases. Trimming took 4 bases from V and 2 from J; bases not matched to a gene: 8. CDR3 length equals 16 residues. CDR1 and CDR2 (germline): SGHRS, YFSETQ.

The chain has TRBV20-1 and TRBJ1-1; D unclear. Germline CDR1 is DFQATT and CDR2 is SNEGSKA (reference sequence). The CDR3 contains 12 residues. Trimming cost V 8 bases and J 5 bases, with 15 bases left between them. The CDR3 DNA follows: TGCAGTCCCTACAGCGGGAAGACTGAAGCTTTCTTT. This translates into CSPYSGKTEAFF.

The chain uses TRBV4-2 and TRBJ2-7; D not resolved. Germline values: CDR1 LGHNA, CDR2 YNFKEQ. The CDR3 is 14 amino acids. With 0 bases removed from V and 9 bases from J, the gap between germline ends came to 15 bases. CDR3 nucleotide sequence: TGTGCCAGCAGCCAAGAAAGAACCGATCCTCGGCAGTACTTC. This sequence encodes CASSQERTDPRQYF.

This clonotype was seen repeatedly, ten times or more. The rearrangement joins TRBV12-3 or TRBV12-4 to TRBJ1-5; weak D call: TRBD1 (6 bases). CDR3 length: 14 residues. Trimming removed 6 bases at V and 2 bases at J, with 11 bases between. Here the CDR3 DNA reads TGTGCCAGCAGGCTACAGGGTGGCAATCAGCCCCAGCATTTT. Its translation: CASRLQGGNQPQHF.

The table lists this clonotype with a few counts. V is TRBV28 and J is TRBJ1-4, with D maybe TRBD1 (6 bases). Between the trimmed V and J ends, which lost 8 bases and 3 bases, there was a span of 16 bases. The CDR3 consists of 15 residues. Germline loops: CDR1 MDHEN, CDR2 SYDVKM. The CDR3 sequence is CASGSPAGANEKLFF. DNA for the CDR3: TGTGCCAGCGGGAGTCCAGCAGGGGCTAATGAAAAACTGTTTTTT.

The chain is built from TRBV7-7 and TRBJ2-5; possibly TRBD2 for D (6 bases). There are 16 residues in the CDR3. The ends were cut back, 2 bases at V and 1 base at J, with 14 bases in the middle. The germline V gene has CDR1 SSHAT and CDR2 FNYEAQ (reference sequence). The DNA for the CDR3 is TGTGCCAGCAGCTTACGCCTAGCGAGCGGCCAAGAGACCCAGTACTTC. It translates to CASSLRLASGQETQYF.

CDR3 nucleotides: TGTGCCAGCTCACCGCTAACAGGGCGACGCGGTGAGCAGTTCTTC. This gives the protein CASSPLTGRRGEQFF. The rearrangement links TRBV18 to TRBJ2-1, with TRBD1 as a possible D gene (6 bases). CDR3 length equals 15 residues. Germline CDR1 and CDR2: KGHSH and LQKENI. Trimming removed 3 bases at V and 9 bases at J, with 18 bases between.

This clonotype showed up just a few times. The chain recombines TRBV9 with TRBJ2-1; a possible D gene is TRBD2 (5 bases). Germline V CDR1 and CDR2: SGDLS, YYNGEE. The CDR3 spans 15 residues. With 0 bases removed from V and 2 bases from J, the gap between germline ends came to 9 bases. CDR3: CASSVGERTYNEQFF. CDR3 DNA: TGTGCCAGCAGCGTAGGGGAGAGGACCTACAATGAGCAGTTCTTC.

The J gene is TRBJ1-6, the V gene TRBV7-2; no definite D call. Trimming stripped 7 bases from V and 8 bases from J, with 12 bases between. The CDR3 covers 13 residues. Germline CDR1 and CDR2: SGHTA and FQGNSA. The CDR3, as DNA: TGTGCCAGCAAACTGCAGTGGGATTCACCCCTCCACTTT. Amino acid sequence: CASKLQWDSPLHF.

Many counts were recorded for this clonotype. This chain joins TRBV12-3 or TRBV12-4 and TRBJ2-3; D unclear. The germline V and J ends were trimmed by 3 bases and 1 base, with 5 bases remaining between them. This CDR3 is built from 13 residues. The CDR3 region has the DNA TGTGCCAGCAGTTTTTGGGGCACAGATACGCAGTATTTT. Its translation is CASSFWGTDTQYF.

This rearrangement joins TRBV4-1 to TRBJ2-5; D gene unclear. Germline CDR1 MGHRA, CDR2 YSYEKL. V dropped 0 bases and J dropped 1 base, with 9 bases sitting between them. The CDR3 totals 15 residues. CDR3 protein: CASSQESSAQETQYF. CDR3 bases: TGCGCCAGCAGCCAAGAGTCGAGCGCCCAAGAGACCCAGTACTTC.

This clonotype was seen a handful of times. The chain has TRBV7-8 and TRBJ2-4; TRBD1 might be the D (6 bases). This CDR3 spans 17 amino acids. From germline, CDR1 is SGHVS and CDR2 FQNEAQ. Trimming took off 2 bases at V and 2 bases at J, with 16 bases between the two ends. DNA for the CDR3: TGTGCCAGCAGCTTAAGTCCTAGGGGGACCTCCAAAAACATTCAGTACTTC. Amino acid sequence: CASSLSPRGTSKNIQYF.